This TCR beta chain emerged from a study of cytomegalovirus exposure and HLA in healthy donors (dated by TCRdb to about 2017). Study-wide context: According to an earlier analysis of 550 to 700 of the donors, some 180 million T cells yielded some 120 million unique TCR beta sequences and around 300 Gb of sequence data. Donor age, sex, ethnicity and CMV serostatus were compiled together with the repertoire data. The aim of the study was to test whether cataloging public T cell receptors could identify signatures of past pathogen exposure. HLA typing included class I and class II loci at four-digit resolution. Five DR-DQ haplotypes were handled as single units for association and clustering, since linkage in the cohort was strong. The number of typed donors differed by locus: about 629-640 for A, B, C, DRB1 and DQB1; 522 for DQA1; approximately 600 for DPA1; and about 470 for DPB1. The study profiled the T cell repertoires of about 640 subjects by immunosequencing and related them to cytomegalovirus serostatus. On average, roughly 240,000 unique TCR beta nucleotide sequences were sequenced per donor among about 400 genotyped donors of the cohort, with around 19% of those sequences being non-productive. To study patterns of TCR occurrence, a later analysis re-analyzed previously published TCR beta repertoires from around 670 donors and added high-resolution HLA genotyping. In an earlier analysis of more than 550 of the donors, high-throughput TCR beta sequencing was used to judge whether each TCR beta V gene segment behaved as functional or pseudogenic. The later analysis used no new phenotypic data to find candidate immune exposures, relying instead on TCR beta sequences and their occurrence across donors. The genetic ancestry cluster associated with self-reported Caucasian donors included about four fifths of the 350 to 500 genotyped donors. All discovery cohort repertoires had been generated on a single sequencing platform. The study combined high-throughput TCR immunosequencing, statistical association of individual TCRs with disease status, and machine learning to predict cytomegalovirus infection status. About 300 gigabases of sequencing data and tens of millions of unique TCR sequences were included in an early release covering 500 to 750 HLA-typed donors. In a later genetic analysis, genome-wide SNP genotypes for about three fifths of the roughly 670 donors were used, and that subset was treated as a discovery cohort. Along with the approximately 650-subject first cohort, a separate validation cohort of 120 different subjects was used.

Overall study outcomes, separate from this receptor: In a later analysis, TCR association rates were found to vary across HLA loci, with the most associated TCRs seen for DRB1 alleles and the fewest for HLA-C alleles. CMV serostatus was the only immune exposure information available for the cohort. In a later analysis, most CMV-associated TCR beta chains were found to appear HLA-restricted, with HLA associations seemingly driven largely by CMV exposure. An earlier analysis of some 560 of the donors showed that most TCR beta V segments appeared in productive rearrangements either about 90% or about 30% of the time, which broadly matched IMGT annotations. Some 15 rarely observed V segments, including chromosome 9 orphons, were excluded from the earlier analysis of approximately 500 of the donors because counts were too low. In a later analysis, HLA-associated TCR beta chains showed more clonal expansion and lower generation probabilities than non-associated chains that were equally common. According to a later genetic analysis, donors in an Asian-associated ancestry cluster had fewer N-insertions in productive TCRs than the approximately 630-donor mean. Strong co-occurrence of HLA alleles, especially DR and DQ, made assigning TCR associations to individual alleles difficult. In a later analysis, about 16,000 TCR beta sequences were associated with specific HLA alleles at a false discovery rate of 0.05. It was suggested by the authors that the approach could potentially be generalized to other disease states and immunological phenotypes. The presence/absence analyses assumed that sequencing depth was roughly uniform across donors, and that assumption may not be true. According to a later analysis, parvovirus B19, influenza, CMV and Epstein-Barr virus appeared linked to several top co-occurrence clusters. Because the 87-base-pair reads could not distinguish some IMGT-functional V segments, including TRBV6-2 and TRBV6-3, those segments were excluded. The study gave a list of about 170 TCR beta chains associated with cytomegalovirus. V-gene and J-gene trimming of TCR beta chains was associated with a missense DCLRE1C variant in a later genetic analysis, and the association was replicated in an independent cohort. HLA typing was unavailable for some donors at each locus, so association tests used only the typed subset. Only TCR beta chains were sequenced in this cohort, and the absence of alpha or paired-chain data limited detectable features. Across donors, most TCR sequences were observed very rarely, whereas some public TCRs were present in many individuals. In both the original and validation cohorts, the classifier was reported to diagnose cytomegalovirus status with high specificity and sensitivity. A group of highly shared sequence variants was considered likely to be a technical artifact of the sequencing pipeline. Three of the identified cytomegalovirus-associated TCR beta chains were confirmed in vitro to be specific for cytomegalovirus antigens. Correlated functional status among segregating V segments might be attributable to linkage disequilibrium, but an unknown experimental factor could not be ruled out. A further reported finding was that TCR beta sequences accurately predicted the HLA-A and HLA-B alleles for most subjects in the first cohort.

Points on this clone: Its antigen is not yet known. The input lacks base qualities; no much larger clone sits a single base away.

From its cysteine to its phenylalanine, the CDR3 spans 13 amino acids. Only the CDR3 DNA is retained, 39 bases long and in frame from the first base. V lost 8 bases and J lost 2 bases; the stretch between them is 10 bases long. CDR1 SEHNR and CDR2 FQNEAQ were looked up in the germline V gene (reference sequence). The cohort was made up of several hundred healthy bone marrow donors. Cohort members were all nominally healthy when sampled, although unrecorded immune exposures were likely present. The donor tested CMV seropositive, placing the donor among the 290 or so seropositive members of the cohort. A peripheral blood sample was collected from each donor, and TCR beta sequencing was performed on peripheral blood mononuclear cells. Genomic DNA extraction from the blood cell samples was performed with the Qiagen DNeasy Blood Extraction Kit. The library was generated by the immunoSEQ multiplex PCR assay. For the multiplex PCR, a mixture combining 60 forward primers for TCR Vbeta segments and 13 reverse primers for TCR Jbeta segments was used. The CDR3 region of rearranged TCR beta genes was amplified from genomic DNA by a multiplex PCR assay. On the Illumina HiSeq System, the amplified TCR beta libraries were sequenced as 87-base-pair reads. Per the original workflow: In a later analysis, tens of millions of unique TCR beta chains were counted across the roughly 610 repertoires, and some 10 million of these chains were shared by at least two donors. Raw reads were error-corrected and collapsed into unique sequences with a nearest-neighbor algorithm that merged closely related sequences to remove PCR and sequencing errors. Alignment of CDR3 sequences to IMGT reference sequences was used to assign V, D and J gene segments. Each retained sequence needed at least a six-nucleotide match to both a V gene segment and a J gene segment. A rearrangement counted as productive if the CDR3 had no stop codons and remained in frame with V and J, and every other rearrangement counted as non-productive. Following IMGT convention, CDR3 was defined as the stretch from the second conserved V-encoded cysteine to the conserved J-encoded phenylalanine. The earlier analysis of approximately 590 of the donors excluded any sequence lacking an unambiguous match to a single V gene segment. An earlier analysis of about 600 of the donors called V segments functional above 56.7% productive rearrangements and segregating when the between-donor standard deviation exceeded 5%. A statistical classification framework was built for diagnosing cytomegalovirus status from the catalog of TCR beta chain sequences. V and J gene assignment, in a later analysis, came from comparing TCR nucleotide sequences with IMGT/GENE-DB human TR gene sequences. Using the TCRdist pipeline, a later analysis assigned CDR3 sequences along with most-parsimonious VDJ recombination scenarios. In a later analysis, every TCR beta chain was defined by the combination of its CDR3 amino acid sequence and its V-gene family, and reads without a unique V-gene family were dropped. To address suspected cross-contamination and a sequencing artifact, a later analysis removed approximately 590 highly shared, low-generation-probability nucleotide sequences. A later analysis calculated a clonal expansion index for each public chain from normalized within-repertoire ranks of inferred template counts. A later analysis computed generation probabilities with a VDJ recombination model fitted to out-of-frame rearrangements, and checked the results against IGoR. Hypergeometric tests were used in a later analysis to score TCR-TCR, TCR-HLA and TCR-CMV co-occurrence, with a repertoire-size bias correction applied to the TCR pairs. To estimate false discovery rates, a later analysis permuted the HLA or CMV assignments 20 times. In a later analysis, co-occurring TCRs were grouped using DBSCAN, and TCRdist sequence similarity was added for clustering within HLA-allele-positive subsets. For co-occurrence clustering, repertoires with fewer than 30,000 or more than 120,000 public chains were excluded, along with four to six repertoires with anomalous nucleotide sharing. TCRdb provides this immuneACCESS table in a form limited to in-frame rearrangements. Some clones are lacking; in checked studies, under half of them reflect an unresolved V gene, and why the rest are absent is not known. V and J calls and clone size are those listed in that table; D and trimming were worked out from the DNA. The sample includes tens of thousands of clones, with around two thirds observed a single time. Jointly, the top ten make up 5.5% of the sample.

The clonotype originates from a woman in her 30s in good health and CMV-seropositive. Sequenced sample: PBMCs. The chain uses TRBV7-9 and TRBJ1-5; a confident D gene designation cannot be given. The CDR3 in this case is CASGPLGNQPQHF. The sequence in DNA is TGTGCCAGCGGCCCGCTGGGCAATCAGCCCCAGCATTTT.